These T cell receptor beta chains were read from a single sample in a study of blood T cell repertoires in COVID-19. TCRdb's copy holds only in-frame clones and misses some; the assay was immunoSEQ multiplex PCR. The sample gives 310,000 or so clones, 80% to 90% of which show up once; just over 9.5% is in the top ten. Sequenced: peripheral blood. The receptors stem from a man aged 30-40 years with COVID-19, enrolled during active disease. CDR3s include the opening cysteine and the closing phenylalanine or tryptophan. Fields, in order: J gene, D gene, clone size, V gene, CDR3 DNA, CDR3 protein. The D gene is left open where the match is weak. A clone size is listed for some rows: how often the clone was seen (once, few, many), or a class if it is expanded.

j_gene: TRBJ1-3; d_gene: TRBD1; abundance: NA; v_gene: TRBV9; CDR3nt: TGTGCCAGCAGTCTCAGGGGGGACAGGGCCTCTGGAAACACCATATATTTT; CDR3aa: CASSLRGDRASGNTIYF
j_gene: TRBJ2-2; d_gene: TRBD1; abundance: NA; v_gene: TRBV27; CDR3nt: TGTGCCAGCAGTCCTCGACAGGGGGCGGGCACCGGGGAGCTGTTTTTT; CDR3aa: CASSPRQGAGTGELFF
j_gene: TRBJ2-1; d_gene: NA; abundance: NA; v_gene: TRBV6-5; CDR3nt: TGTGCCAGCAGGTTGGGCAGTGTCATCGATGAGCAGTTCTTC; CDR3aa: CASRLGSVIDEQFF
j_gene: TRBJ2-7; d_gene: NA; abundance: NA; v_gene: TRBV28; CDR3nt: TGTGCCAGCAGTTTATCGAGCGGTAACTCCTACGAGCAGTACTTC; CDR3aa: CASSLSSGNSYEQYF
j_gene: TRBJ2-3; d_gene: TRBD1; abundance: NA; v_gene: TRBV5-6; CDR3nt: TGTGCCAGCAGCCCGGGGACAGGGGGCGAACGGACAGATACGCAGTATTTT; CDR3aa: CASSPGTGGERTDTQYF
j_gene: TRBJ1-6; d_gene: NA; abundance: NA; v_gene: TRBV30; CDR3nt: TGTGCCTGGAGTCCAGGAAATTCACCCCTCCACTTT; CDR3aa: CAWSPGNSPLHF
j_gene: TRBJ2-1; d_gene: TRBD2; abundance: once; v_gene: TRBV6-2/TRBV6-3; CDR3nt: TGTGCCAGCAGCCGACCTTCTAGCGGGGGGCACAGTGAGCAGTTCTTC; CDR3aa: CASSRPSSGGHSEQFF
j_gene: TRBJ2-5; d_gene: TRBD1; abundance: NA; v_gene: TRBV7-3; CDR3nt: TGTGCCAGCAGCATAACAGGGGGCGCTTTAAAGGAGACCCAGTACTTC; CDR3aa: CASSITGGALKETQYF
j_gene: TRBJ1-1; d_gene: TRBD1; abundance: NA; v_gene: TRBV3-1/TRBV3-2; CDR3nt: TGTGCCAGCAGCCATACCTCAGGGGGAGGTAACACTGAAGCTTTCTTT; CDR3aa: CASSHTSGGGNTEAFF
j_gene: TRBJ1-5; d_gene: NA; abundance: NA; v_gene: TRBV7-9; CDR3nt: TGTGCCAGCAGCTTAGCGGCGGGGGCAGGACAGCCCCAGCATTTT; CDR3aa: CASSLAAGAGQPQHF
j_gene: TRBJ1-1; d_gene: NA; abundance: NA; v_gene: TRBV7-9; CDR3nt: TGTGCCAGCAGCTTAGACGGGGGTACTGAAGCTTTCTTT; CDR3aa: CASSLDGGTEAFF
j_gene: TRBJ1-5; d_gene: NA; abundance: many; v_gene: TRBV6-5; CDR3nt: TGTGCCAGCAGCCTCGACAGAAATAGCAATCAGCCCCAGCATTTT; CDR3aa: CASSLDRNSNQPQHF
j_gene: TRBJ2-1; d_gene: NA; abundance: many; v_gene: TRBV7-9; CDR3nt: TGTGCCAGCAGTGACTCCCTCAGCTCCTACAATGAGCAGTTCTTC; CDR3aa: CASSDSLSSYNEQFF
j_gene: TRBJ1-3; d_gene: NA; abundance: NA; v_gene: TRBV28; CDR3nt: TGTGCCAGCAGTTATACGGTAATACGAGGAAACACCATATATTTT; CDR3aa: CASSYTVIRGNTIYF
j_gene: TRBJ2-7; d_gene: TRBD1; abundance: once; v_gene: TRBV5-1; CDR3nt: TGCGCCAGCAGCTTGGCCGGGACAGTGCTTTTCTCCTACGAGCAGTACTTC; CDR3aa: CASSLAGTVLFSYEQYF
j_gene: TRBJ1-4; d_gene: TRBD1; abundance: NA; v_gene: TRBV4-3; CDR3nt: TGCGCCAGCAGCCCTTACAGGGGGCCAACTAATGAAAAACTGTTTTTT; CDR3aa: CASSPYRGPTNEKLFF
j_gene: TRBJ2-7; d_gene: TRBD1; abundance: NA; v_gene: TRBV27; CDR3nt: TGTGCCAGCAGTTCCCTGGACAGGAGCTCCTACGAGCAGTACTTC; CDR3aa: CASSSLDRSSYEQYF
j_gene: TRBJ2-3; d_gene: NA; abundance: NA; v_gene: TRBV9; CDR3nt: TGTGCCAGCAGCCCCCTCTCGGGGAATACAGATACGCAGTATTTT; CDR3aa: CASSPLSGNTDTQYF
j_gene: TRBJ2-1; d_gene: NA; abundance: NA; v_gene: TRBV27; CDR3nt: TGTGCCAGCAGTCCGCGTGGGGGCCGCTATGAGCAGTTCTTC; CDR3aa: CASSPRGGRYEQFF
j_gene: TRBJ1-2; d_gene: TRBD1; abundance: NA; v_gene: TRBV10-3; CDR3nt: TGTGCCATCAGTGGATCCGACAGGGCAACTAACTATGGCTACACCTTC; CDR3aa: CAISGSDRATNYGYTF
j_gene: TRBJ1-4; d_gene: NA; abundance: NA; v_gene: TRBV9; CDR3nt: TGTGCCAGCAGCGTAGGTGCGGGATTAGAATATGAAAAACTGTTTTTT; CDR3aa: CASSVGAGLEYEKLFF